The clone carrying this TCR beta chain appeared a single time. Its antigen remains unidentified. Germline lookup yields CDR1 LNHDA and CDR2 SQIVND (reference sequence). The CDR3 runs to 16 residues. The V and J ends lost 3 bases and 4 bases respectively, with 15 bases between them. The data originate from a study of cytomegalovirus exposure and HLA in healthy donors. This PCR relied on a set of 60 Vbeta primers and 13 Jbeta primers. Libraries were prepared by immunoSEQ multiplex PCR; TCRdb keeps only in-frame clonotypes and omits some of them. The table has some 110,000 clones, approximately 81% seen once. Study results and caveats: Association of 17,000 or so TCR beta sequences with HLA alleles was found at 0.05 false discovery rate in a later analysis. A later analysis found common viral pathogens apparently linked to several of the most significant clusters.

The gene calls are TRBV19 and TRBJ2-2; tentatively, D is TRBD1 (6 bases). This receptor was obtained from a woman younger than 45 in good health and CMV-seronegative. The sequencing sample was made of PBMCs. Written as DNA, the CDR3 is TGTGCCAGTAGTATTGGCAGGGGCCGGGGCACCGGGGAGCTGTTTTTT. It translates to CASSIGRGRGTGELFF.